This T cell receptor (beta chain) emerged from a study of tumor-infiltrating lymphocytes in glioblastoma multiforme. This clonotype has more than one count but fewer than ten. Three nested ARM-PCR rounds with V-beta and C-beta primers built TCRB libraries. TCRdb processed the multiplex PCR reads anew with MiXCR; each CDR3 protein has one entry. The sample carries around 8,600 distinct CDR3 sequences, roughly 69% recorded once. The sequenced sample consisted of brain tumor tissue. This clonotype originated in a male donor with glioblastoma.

The CDR3 loop is CASSLTRGPTDTQYF. The CDR3 coding sequence is TGTGCCAGCAGCTTAACCAGGGGCCCCACAGATACGCAGTATTTT. The chain carries TRBV11-1 and TRBJ2-3; a possible D gene is TRBD1 (6 bases). The germline V and J ends were trimmed by 2 bases and 2 bases, with 11 bases remaining between them. This CDR3 region has 15 residues. Germline V lookup: CDR1 SGHAT, CDR2 FQDESV (reference sequence).